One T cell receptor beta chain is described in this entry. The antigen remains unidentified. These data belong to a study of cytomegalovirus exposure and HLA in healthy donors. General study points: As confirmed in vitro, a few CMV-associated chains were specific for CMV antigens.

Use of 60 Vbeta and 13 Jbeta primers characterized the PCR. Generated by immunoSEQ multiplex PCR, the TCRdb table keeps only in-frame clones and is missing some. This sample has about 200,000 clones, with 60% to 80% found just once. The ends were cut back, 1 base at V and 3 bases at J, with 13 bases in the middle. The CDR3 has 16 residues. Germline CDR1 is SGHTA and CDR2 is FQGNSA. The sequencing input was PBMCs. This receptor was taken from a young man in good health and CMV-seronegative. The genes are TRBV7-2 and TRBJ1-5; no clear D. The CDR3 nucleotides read TGTGCCAGCAGCTTAGAGGTCGGGATCTCCAATCAGCCCCAGCATTTT. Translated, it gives CASSLEVGISNQPQHF.